Listed below are T cell receptor beta chains from one sample, sequenced in a study of OX40 agonist ivuxolimab in advanced cancers. Some clones are missing from TCRdb's copy, which holds only in-frame ones; the method was immunoSEQ multiplex PCR. Seen here are 69,000 or so clones, under 90% observed once, and the top ten hold approximately 6.1%. The input for sequencing was CD4+ or CD8+ T cells sorted from blood, taken in a trial of the OX40 agonist ivuxolimab. Receptors were obtained from an adult with an advanced solid tumor such as melanoma, head and neck, liver or kidney cancer. Each CDR3 is given with its conserved first and last residue.

j_gene,v_gene,len,CDR3aa
TRBJ2-7,TRBV10-3,13,CAISDRSPYEQYF
TRBJ2-2,TRBV5-6,17,CASSWPQQGSGTGELFF
TRBJ1-6,TRBV4-1,15,CASSRIDRENSPLHF
TRBJ2-5,TRBV7-6,14,CASSLDLVAETQYF
TRBJ2-3,TRBV7-6,15,CASSLVALPGDTQYF
TRBJ2-1,TRBV6-4,13,CASSDNGGDEQFF
TRBJ1-5,TRBV7-9,15,CASSDGGRDNQPQHF
TRBJ2-2,TRBV7-2,14,CASSPTRGTGELFF
TRBJ2-7,TRBV14,14,CASSPGSRAHEQYF
TRBJ2-7,TRBV4-1,14,CASSQEYGTYEQYF
TRBJ1-5,TRBV29-1,13,CSVSGQGNQPQHF
TRBJ2-7,TRBV27,14,CASSLASGSYEQYF
TRBJ2-5,TRBV5-1,14,CASSPQGAQETQYF
TRBJ2-1,TRBV9,15,CASSEGLNSYNEQFF
TRBJ1-5,TRBV23-1,16,CASSQTDSPSNQPQHF
TRBJ2-5,TRBV5-1,16,CASSPMTSGGRETQYF
TRBJ2-1,TRBV11-2,19,CASSLGLGLAGNSYNEQFF
TRBJ2-7,TRBV20-1,10,CSAGRSEQYF
TRBJ1-5,TRBV28,16,CASSLNRQISNQPQHF
TRBJ1-2,TRBV18,13,CASSPQGIDGYTF
TRBJ2-2,TRBV11-2,16,CASSLRQGPYTGELFF
TRBJ1-1,TRBV5-1,15,CASSSWGQGNTEAFF
TRBJ1-2,TRBV27,16,CASSLSWTGGGGGYTF
TRBJ2-6,TRBV19,16,CASRQGLVSGANVLTF
TRBJ1-2,TRBV30,11,CACLSHYGYTF
TRBJ2-1,TRBV10-1,14,CATISGGPYNEQFF
TRBJ1-1,TRBV5-8,14,CASSFIGVNTEAFF
TRBJ1-1,TRBV2,14,CASSLEGGNTEAFF
TRBJ2-7,TRBV4-1,17,CASSQDNGARWSHEQYF
TRBJ2-7,TRBV29-1,11,CSVDDGYEQYF
TRBJ2-1,TRBV4-2,16,CASSQWEGLVGNEQFF
TRBJ1-1,TRBV28,12,CASSLSLPEAFF
TRBJ2-2,TRBV4-2,15,CASSPSGGNTGELFF
TRBJ2-7,TRBV10-3,17,CAISESIPGTSGYEQYF
TRBJ2-7,TRBV5-1,13,CASSFGIAYEQYF
TRBJ1-3,TRBV13,14,CASKRGAGGNTIYF
TRBJ2-2,TRBV11-1,16,CASRQDRGRSTGELFF
TRBJ1-2,TRBV7-2,13,CASSSWTSVGYTF
TRBJ2-1,TRBV19,16,CASSISLAGAYNEQFF
TRBJ2-2,TRBV7-8,16,CASSLGVGPNTGELFF
TRBJ1-5,TRBV27,16,CASSLRGFSSNQPQHF
TRBJ2-2,TRBV7-2,19,CASSSLLDRDRGHTGELFF
TRBJ1-2,TRBV4-1,15,CASSQGQGSNYGYTF
TRBJ2-5,TRBV5-1,13,CASSRGYQETQYF
TRBJ1-5,TRBV19,16,CASSIFTTGSNQPQHF
TRBJ2-7,TRBV10-3,15,CAISSVQGSAYEQYF
TRBJ1-6,TRBV5-1,15,CASSSQGPGNSPLHF
TRBJ2-7,TRBV6-6,14,CASSSRTGGSEQYF
TRBJ2-1,TRBV11-3,15,CASSSPGQGRNEQFF
TRBJ2-3,TRBV28,14,CASSPGGRGDTQYF
TRBJ1-1,TRBV20-1,11,CSARKEGSAFF
TRBJ2-2,TRBV30,12,CAWNKRTGELFF
TRBJ2-1,TRBV7-8,17,CASSSLAGTGARNEQFF
TRBJ2-1,TRBV19,16,CASSSLAASSYNEQFF
TRBJ1-4,TRBV19,15,CASSTPKGSNEKLFF
TRBJ2-7,TRBV5-1,16,CASSPGTSGRPYEQYF
TRBJ1-5,TRBV2,14,CASSRSRGNQPQHF